The 4 T cell receptor beta chains below all came from one sample that was sequenced in a study of early T cells in non-severe SARS-CoV-2 infection. One entry per CDR3 protein, called by TCRdb with MiXCR from the 5' RACE reads. The table includes 70,000 or so distinct CDR3 sequences, 12% detected once. The sample was whole blood. The source is an adult who was a healthcare worker with PCR-confirmed SARS-CoV-2 infection or an uninfected control (not recorded which).

This clonotype has at least ten counts. The V call is TRBV7-6, the J call TRBJ2-2; weak D call: TRBD2 (7 bases). The germline V gene encodes CDR1 SGHVS and CDR2 FNYEAQ. V dropped 5 bases and J dropped 4 bases, with 17 bases sitting between them. The length of the CDR3 is 16 residues. CDR3 in amino acids: CASSPARGAFTGELFF. The CDR3 DNA reads TGTGCCAGCAGCCCAGCCCGGGGGGCGTTCACCGGGGAGCTGTTTTTT.

This sequence joins TRBV20-1 and TRBJ2-5; TRBD2 aligns across 12 bases. This CDR3 is built from 14 residues. Losses at the gene ends were 5 bases for V and 4 bases for J; bases not matched to a gene: 5. Germline-derived CDR1 and CDR2 are DFQATT and SNEGSKA (reference sequence). The CDR3 DNA reads TGCAGTGCTTCGCTAGCGGGGGGGCCAGAGACCCAGTACTTC. It translates to CSASLAGGPETQYF.

V usage is TRBV30 and J usage is TRBJ2-5; tentatively, D is TRBD2 (5 bases). The CDR3 covers 13 residues. V was pared by 3 bases and J by 5 bases, with 13 bases between. The germline V gene has CDR1 GTSNPN and CDR2 SVGIG (reference sequence). The CDR3 nucleotides read TGTGCCTGGAGCACGGGATTCGGGGAGACCCAGTACTTC. This gives the protein CAWSTGFGETQYF.

This clonotype was picked up a small number of times. The chain joins TRBV6-5 to TRBJ2-1, with D tentatively TRBD2 (6 bases). This CDR3 comprises 15 residues. Trimming removed 2 bases at V and 9 bases at J, with 17 bases between. Germline CDR1 and CDR2: MNHEY and SVGAGI. This chain's CDR3 is CASSYPSGTWGEQFF. The CDR3 region has the DNA TGTGCCAGCAGTTACCCTTCAGGGACTTGGGGTGAGCAGTTCTTC.